This TCR beta chain came from a study of shared clonotypes between healthy human individuals. Study-wide findings and caveats: A few donors showed sharing of approximately 5% of naive CD4 clonotypes.

Only in-frame clones appear in the TCRdb table, and some are missing; sequencing was by immunoSEQ multiplex PCR. The table includes 500,000 or so clones, about 96% detected once. The count of this clone is one. Its antigen is not known. The specimen was naive CD4+ T cells sorted from blood. Documented subset: CD45RA+ positively selected. The source is a woman in her 30s in good health.

The DNA of the CDR3 is TGTGCCAGTAGTAAACAGGGTCGCACTGAAGCTTTCTTT. Its protein product is CASSKQGRTEAFF. The chain links TRBV19 to TRBJ1-1; possible D gene TRBD1, 6 bases. Germline lookup yields CDR1 LNHDA and CDR2 SQIVND (reference sequence). Trimming took off 4 bases at V and 4 bases at J, with 10 bases between the two ends. The CDR3 extends over 13 amino acids.